The clone carrying this TCR beta chain was picked up a small number of times. Repertoires were generated with immunoSEQ multiplex PCR, while TCRdb's copy carries only in-frame clones and drops some. The profile shows about 26,000 clones, approximately 85% of them singletons. The CDR3 is made up of 13 amino acids. Germline-derived CDR1 and CDR2 are SGHAT and FQNNGV. V was trimmed by 0 bases and J by 6 bases, leaving 9 bases between them. The data were obtained in a study of cytotoxic CD8 clonotypes in ibrutinib-treated CLL. Sequenced material: PBMCs, taken after 24 months of ibrutinib treatment. This clonotype originated in a human donor with chronic lymphocytic leukemia. The rearrangement joins TRBV11-2 to TRBJ2-7; no clear D gene. CDR3 protein: CASSLDWVPEQYF. The CDR3 bases are TGTGCCAGCAGCTTAGATTGGGTTCCCGAGCAGTACTTC.